A single sample is the source of the 3 T cell receptor beta chains below, sequenced in a study of beta chain features in type 1 diabetes. Sequenced material consisted of expressed TCRB transcripts (all of the isolated RNA was reverse transcribed). This table comes from immunoSEQ multiplex PCR, and its TCRdb copy is limited to in-frame clones, with some not included. The table records hundreds of thousands of clones, 7.5% to 10% of them present only once. The material sequenced was naive CD4+ T cells from blood. The receptors come from a woman between 18 and 30 years old in good health.

This clone was seen a few times. J is TRBJ2-1 and V is TRBV2; maybe TRBD2 (6 bases). Germline lookup yields CDR1 SNHLY and CDR2 FYNNEI. Trimming took 6 bases from V and 8 from J, leaving 17 bases between them. The CDR3 loop spans 14 amino acids. CDR3 residues: CASSGREPSDEQFF. In DNA form, the CDR3 reads TGTGCCAGCAGCGGGCGGGAACCGTCGGATGAGCAGTTCTTC.

As for this clone: The sample has other DNA sequences that encode this CDR3 too. This chain's CDR3 is CASSPGLIQETQYF. The CDR3 DNA reads as TGCGCCAGCAGCCCAGGACTGATACAAGAGACCCAGTACTTC. The chain links TRBV5-1 to TRBJ2-5; possibly TRBD2 for D (5 bases). This CDR3 is 14 amino acids long. In germline, CDR1 is SGHRS, CDR2 YFSETQ. Trimming pared 4 bases from V and 2 bases from J, leaving 12 bases between.

The chain links TRBV12-5 to TRBJ1-3; TRBD1 matches 9 bases. V lost 5 bases and J lost 0; bases outside the gene matches: 17. This CDR3 has 20 amino acids. Per germline, CDR1 LGHNT and CDR2 FRNRAP. Here the CDR3 reads CASGPLTGGKTLHSGNTIYF. The CDR3 nucleotides read TGTGCTAGTGGTCCCTTGACAGGGGGAAAAACATTACACTCTGGAAACACCATATATTTT.